This is a list of T cell receptor beta chains from one sample in a study of identical twins. TCRdb reanalysed the 5' RACE reads using MiXCR and keeps one entry per CDR3 protein. The sample holds fewer than 250,000 distinct CDR3 sequences; 7.5% are singletons and the top ten take under 6%. The sample was also reused in another study, on yellow fever vaccine responses in identical twins.

The sequencing input was CD8+ T cells sorted from blood. The source of these receptors is a woman under 30 in good health. CDR3s include the opening cysteine and the closing phenylalanine or tryptophan. Each record gives: CDR3 DNA, CDR3 protein, clone size, J gene, D gene, V gene. D genes are given only for firm matches. Size tells how often a clone was seen (once, few, many) or the class of an expanded clone, and some rows leave it out.

TGTGCCACCCTATTAGCGGATTCCTACAATGAGCAGTTCTTC,CATLLADSYNEQFF,few,TRBJ2-1,-,TRBV2
TGTGCCAGCAGCATGCGGACTAGCGACTCCTACAATGAGCAGTTCTTC,CASSMRTSDSYNEQFF,-,TRBJ2-1,TRBD2,TRBV7-9
TGTGCCACCAGCAGAGATAAATTCCAGGGACACTACGAGCAGTACTTC,CATSRDKFQGHYEQYF,many,TRBJ2-7,-,TRBV15
TGTGCCAGCAGTTACTCGGTGACTCCTAATGAGCAGTTCTTC,CASSYSVTPNEQFF,few,TRBJ2-1,-,TRBV6-2/TRBV6-3
TGCAGTGCTAGAGATCGCTGGGGAGGGGCCACAGATACGCAGTATTTT,CSARDRWGGATDTQYF,many,TRBJ2-3,TRBD2,TRBV20-1
TGCAGTGCAGCCGCAGGGGAAAGCTCCTACAATGAGCAGTTCTTC,CSAAAGESSYNEQFF,-,TRBJ2-1,-,TRBV20-1
TGTGCCAGCAGTTCCGGGACAGGGGATGAAAAACTGTTTTTT,CASSSGTGDEKLFF,many,TRBJ1-4,TRBD1,TRBV6-5
TGTGCCAGCTCAAGCACGGACAGTTACTCGAACACCGGGGAGCTGTTTTTT,CASSSTDSYSNTGELFF,-,TRBJ2-2,-,TRBV18
TGTGCCAGCAGCATCTTGACCGGACTAGCGGGAGGCCGGAGTGAGCAGTTCTTC,CASSILTGLAGGRSEQFF,-,TRBJ2-1,TRBD2,TRBV7-6
TGTGCCAGCAGCGATCGGGACAACGCACGTCCGGGTACGCAGTATTTT,CASSDRDNARPGTQYF,-,TRBJ2-3,-,TRBV21-1
TGTGCCAGCGTAACCGGGACTGCGAACACCGGGGAGCTGTTTTTT,CASVTGTANTGELFF,-,TRBJ2-2,-,TRBV21-1